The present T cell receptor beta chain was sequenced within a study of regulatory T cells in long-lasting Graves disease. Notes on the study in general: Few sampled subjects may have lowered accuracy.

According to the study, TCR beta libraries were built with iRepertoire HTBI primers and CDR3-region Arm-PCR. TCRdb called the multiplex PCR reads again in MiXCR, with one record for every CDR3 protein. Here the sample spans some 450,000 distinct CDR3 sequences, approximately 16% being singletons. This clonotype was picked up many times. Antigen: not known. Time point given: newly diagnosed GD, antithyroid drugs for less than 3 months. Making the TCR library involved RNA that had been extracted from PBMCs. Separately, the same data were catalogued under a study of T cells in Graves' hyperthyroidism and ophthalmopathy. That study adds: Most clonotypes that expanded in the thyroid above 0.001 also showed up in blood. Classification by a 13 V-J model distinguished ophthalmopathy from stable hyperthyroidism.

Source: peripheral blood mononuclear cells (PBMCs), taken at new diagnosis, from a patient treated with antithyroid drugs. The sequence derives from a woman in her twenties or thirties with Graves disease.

The CDR3 protein is CASSSKLASYEQYF. DNA for the CDR3: TGTGCCAGCAGCAGTAAACTAGCGTCCTACGAGCAGTACTTC. The chain is built from TRBV5-5 and TRBJ2-7; 7 bases line up with TRBD2. The germline CDR1 and CDR2 sequences are SGHKS and YYEKEE (reference sequence). The CDR3 has 14 amino acids. Trimming took 4 bases from V and 1 from J; bases not matched to a gene: 5.